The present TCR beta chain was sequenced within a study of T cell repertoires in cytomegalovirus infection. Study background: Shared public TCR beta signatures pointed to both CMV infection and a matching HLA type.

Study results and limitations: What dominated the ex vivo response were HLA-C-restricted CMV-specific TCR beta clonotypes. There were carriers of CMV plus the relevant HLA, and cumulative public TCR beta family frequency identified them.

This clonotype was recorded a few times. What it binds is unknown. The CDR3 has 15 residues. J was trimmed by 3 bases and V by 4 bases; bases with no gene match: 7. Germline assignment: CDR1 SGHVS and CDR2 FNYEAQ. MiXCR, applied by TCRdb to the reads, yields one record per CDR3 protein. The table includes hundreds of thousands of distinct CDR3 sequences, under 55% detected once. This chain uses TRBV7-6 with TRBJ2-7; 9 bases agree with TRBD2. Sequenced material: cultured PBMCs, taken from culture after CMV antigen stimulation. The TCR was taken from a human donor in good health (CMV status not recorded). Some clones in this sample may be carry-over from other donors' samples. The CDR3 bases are TGTGCCAGCAGCTCGGCTAGCGGGAACTACTACGAGCAGTACTTC. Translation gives CASSSASGNYYEQYF.